This record looks at one TCR beta chain sequence and its context. The data were taken from a study of blood T cell repertoires in COVID-19. Turning to the study itself: T cells, B-cell-depleted T cells, or PBMCs supplied cDNA or gDNA.

The V and J ends lost 10 bases and 6 bases respectively, with 15 bases between them. This CDR3 region has 12 residues. The germline CDR1 and CDR2 sequences are KGHDR and SFDVKD. Under the authors' procedure: Estimation of nucleated cell counts relied on the amplification of reference gene primers. Clones were sequenced by immunoSEQ multiplex PCR, and TCRdb holds only the in-frame ones, with some missing. The V and J calls and the clone size are those of that table, but D and trimming were determined from the DNA. The top ten hold around 19% of the sample, which has approximately 140,000 clones, around 89% seen once.

The sequenced sample consisted of peripheral blood. V usage is TRBV24-1 and J usage is TRBJ2-7; TRBD2 might be the D (6 bases). This TCR came from a man aged 50-60 years with active or convalescent COVID-19. DNA for the CDR3: TGTGCCACGGGGACTGGTTTAATCGAGCAGTACTTC. Translated: CATGTGLIEQYF.